The 28 T cell receptor beta chains in this list originate from one sample, sequenced in a study of a mutant IDH1 vaccine in newly diagnosed glioma. The antigens for these receptors are not known. Stated time point: week 47, end of study. The investigators gave 300 ug of mutant IDH1 20-mer peptide in each vaccine dose, together with topical imiquimod. Sequencing was performed with immunoSEQ multiplex PCR; in TCRdb, only in-frame clones are kept and a portion is missing. Of around 33,000 clones in the sample, just under 90% were seen once. Here the sequenced sample was PBMCs, taken from a glioma patient whose treatment included an IDH1 peptide vaccine. The receptors here all came from a woman between 25 and 40 years old with glioma.

The gene calls are TRBV2 and TRBJ2-1, with D uncertain. V was clipped by 10 bases and J by 9 bases, with 10 bases between them. The CDR3 length is 10 residues. The V gene's germline CDR1 is SNHLY and CDR2 FYNNEI. In DNA, the CDR3 is TGTGCCATCGTGGCGAGTGAGCAGTTCTTC. This translates into CAIVASEQFF.

J is TRBJ1-2 and V is TRBV5-6; no clear D. The germline V gene has CDR1 SGHDT and CDR2 YYEEEE. The CDR3 has 13 amino acids. V was pared by 4 bases and J by 3 bases, with 10 bases between. The CDR3 protein is CASSPRGYYGYTF. CDR3 DNA sequence: TGTGCCAGCAGCCCTCGGGGTTACTATGGCTACACCTTC.

DNA for the CDR3: TGCGCCAGCAGCTTCGGACAGAGCTCTGGGGCCAACGTCCTGACTTTC. As protein: CASSFGQSSGANVLTF. The V call is TRBV5-1, the J call TRBJ2-6, with D possibly TRBD1 on 6 matching bases. CDR1 is SGHRS and CDR2 is YFSETQ in the germline V gene. This CDR3 comprises 16 residues. V was clipped by 2 bases and J by 0 bases, with 9 bases between them. Looking up the rest from reference TRBV5-1 and TRBJ2-6 gives the full variable domain: KAGVTQTPRYLIKTRGQQVTLSCSPISGHRSVSWYQQTPGQGLQFLFEYFSETQRNKGNFPGRFSGRQFSNSRSEMNVSTLELGDSALYLCASSFGQSSGANVLTFGAGSRLTVL.

The chain has TRBV27 and TRBJ1-1; 10 bases are a match to TRBD1. Germline CDR1 MNHEY, CDR2 SMNVEV (reference sequence). The V and J ends lost 4 bases and 4 bases, in that order; junction bases with no gene match: 6. CDR3 length: 15 amino acids. The CDR3 DNA follows: TGTGCCAGCAGTTCGACAGGGGGCTGGCGCACTGAAGCTTTCTTT. Translation gives CASSSTGGWRTEAFF.

Sample share makes this clone large. The chain couples TRBV2 to TRBJ1-6; TRBD1 might be the D (5 bases). The germline V and J ends were trimmed by 6 bases and 7 bases, with 13 bases remaining between them. This CDR3 comprises 14 residues. The germline V gene has CDR1 SNHLY and CDR2 FYNNEI. The CDR3 sequence: CASRGRVGNSPLHF. The CDR3 region has the DNA TGTGCCAGCAGAGGCAGGGTAGGCAATTCACCCCTCCACTTT.

The CDR3 region is CASSYPGTGGLAFF. The CDR3 coding sequence is TGTGCCAGCAGTTACCCAGGGACAGGGGGCCTTGCTTTCTTT. V and J are TRBV6-5 and TRBJ1-1; 12 bases line up with TRBD1. This CDR3 contains 14 residues. J gave up 11 bases and V 2 bases, and 6 bases lay outside the gene matches. Germline CDR1 and CDR2: MNHEY and SVGAGI.

V is TRBV19 and J is TRBJ1-2; weak D call: TRBD1 (6 bases). The CDR3 totals 16 residues. The V end was cut by 0 bases, the J end by 6 bases, with 17 bases between. Germline V gene lookup returns CDR1 LNHDA and CDR2 SQIVND (reference sequence). This CDR3 is CASSIDLSGRGDGYTF. Here the CDR3 DNA reads TGTGCCAGTAGTATAGATCTATCCGGCAGGGGAGATGGCTACACCTTC.

The V and J genes are TRBV20-1 and TRBJ1-1, with unresolved D. This CDR3 spans 11 amino acids. Germline V gene sequence: CDR1 DFQATT, CDR2 SNEGSKA (reference sequence). V gave up 6 bases and J gave up 5 bases, with 10 bases separating them. The CDR3 nucleotides are TGCAGTGCCCTGAGAGGGACTGAAGCTTTCTTT. Translation gives CSALRGTEAFF.

Details on this clone: A junction boundary mismatches the germline segment, possibly from a read error. This chain joins TRBV7-2 and TRBJ2-5; TRBD1 is a possible D gene (6 bases). The germline gives CDR1 SGHTA, CDR2 FQGNSA. The CDR3 length is 14 residues. The CDR3 bases are TGTGCCAGCAGCTTGGGTTCGGACAGAGGCAAATGGGACTTC. This codes for CASSLGSDRGKWDF.

The chain couples TRBV12-5 to TRBJ1-2, with 7 bases lining up with TRBD1. CDR1 and CDR2 (germline): LGHNT, FRNRAP. With 7 bases clipped from V and 4 bases from J, the junction kept 12 bases outside the gene matches. The CDR3 loop spans 15 amino acids. The CDR3, as DNA: TGTGCTAGTGTCATCTACAGGGCAGGGGGCTATGGCTACACCTTC. It encodes CASVIYRAGGYGYTF.

The chain uses TRBV19 and TRBJ2-7; D is unclear. Trimming stripped 5 bases from V and 2 bases from J, with 7 bases between. Per the germline V gene, CDR1 is LNHDA and CDR2 is SQIVND (reference sequence). This CDR3 region has 12 residues. DNA for the CDR3: TGTGCCAGTAGTCCGGGCCCCTACGAGCAGTACTTC. Encoded protein: CASSPGPYEQYF.

This chain links TRBV5-4 with TRBJ1-2, with D tentatively TRBD1 (6 bases). The CDR3 spans 14 residues. Germline V gene data show CDR1 as SGHNT and CDR2 as YYREEE (reference sequence). V was trimmed by 6 bases and J by 2 bases, leaving 14 bases between them. Here the CDR3 reads CASTNRVLNYGYTF. For the CDR3, the DNA is TGTGCCAGCACCAACAGGGTTTTAAACTATGGCTACACCTTC.

In this sample, this clone is medium-sized. This chain links TRBV14 with TRBJ2-7; D could derive from TRBD1 or TRBD2 (7 bases each). CDR3 length: 14 residues. The V gene's germline CDR1 is SGHDN and CDR2 FVKESK. With 4 bases removed from V and 3 bases from J, the gap between germline ends came to 13 bases. The CDR3 region has the DNA TGTGCCAGCAGCCCAGCAGGGGGGGGCTACGAGCAGTACTTC. Amino acid sequence: CASSPAGGGYEQYF.

In this sample, this clone turned up a few times. The chain joins TRBV18 to TRBJ1-1; weak D call: TRBD1 (6 bases). CDR3 size: 13 residues. Germline assignment: CDR1 KGHSH and CDR2 LQKENI. With 6 bases removed from V and 4 bases from J, the gap between germline ends came to 12 bases. The CDR3 DNA is TGTGCCAGCTCTTACGGGACAAGCACTGAAGCTTTCTTT. It encodes CASSYGTSTEAFF.

The chain employs TRBV15 and TRBJ1-6; D is undetermined. V was pared by 0 bases and J by 0 bases, with 9 bases between. The CDR3 spans 17 residues. CDR1 LNHNV and CDR2 YYDKDF come from the germline V gene (reference sequence). CDR3: CATSREAASSYNSPLHF. The CDR3 DNA reads TGTGCCACCAGCAGAGAGGCAGCGAGCTCCTATAATTCACCCCTCCACTTT.

The genes are TRBV4-2 and TRBJ2-7; TRBD2 matches at 8 bases. Germline values: CDR1 LGHNA, CDR2 YNFKEQ. J lost 7 bases, V lost 6 bases, and 5 bases had no gene match. CDR3 length: 12 residues. CDR3 in DNA: TGTGCCAGCAGTCCATTAGCGGGGGAGCAGTACTTC. Translation gives CASSPLAGEQYF.

This sequence joins TRBV27 and TRBJ1-6; 8 bases are shared with TRBD1. The CDR3 runs 18 residues. With 6 bases clipped from V and 8 bases from J, the junction kept 18 bases outside the gene matches. Germline CDR1 MNHEY, CDR2 SMNVEV (reference sequence). In nucleotides, the CDR3 is TGTGCCAGCAGATCCCCTTTTGGGACAGGAAGATGGGATTCACCCCTCCACTTT. This translates into CASRSPFGTGRWDSPLHF.

The rearrangement links TRBV12-2 to TRBJ2-6; the D segment call TRBD1 is taken from the table without a DNA check. TRBV12-2 is designated a pseudogene. The CDR3 runs to 19 residues. CDR3 loop: CASRLESGTGNSGANVLTF. CDR3 DNA: TGTGCAAGTCGCTTAGAGTCGGGGACAGGGAACTCTGGGGCCAACGTCCTGACTTTC.

This sequence joins TRBV5-5 and TRBJ2-1, with a tentative D call TRBD2 (7 bases). Per germline, CDR1 SGHKS and CDR2 YYEKEE (reference sequence). The CDR3 sequence is 17 residues long. Trimming stripped 4 bases from V and 7 bases from J, with 24 bases between. Here the CDR3 reads CASSDSPRGRGPNEQFF. In nucleotides, the CDR3 is TGTGCCAGCAGCGATTCCCCCCGGGGGCGGGGGCCAAATGAGCAGTTCTTC. Full variable domain (missing parts from reference TRBV5-5 and TRBJ2-1): DAGVTQSPTHLIKTRGQQVTLRCSPISGHKSVSWYQQVLGQGPQFIFQYYEKEERGRGNFPDRFSARQFPNYSSELNVNALLLGDSALYLCASSDSPRGRGPNEQFFGPGTRLTVL.

The chain links TRBV4-2 to TRBJ2-2; TRBD1 aligns across 12 bases. Germline assignment: CDR1 LGHNA and CDR2 YNFKEQ. The CDR3 runs to 16 residues. V was pared by 6 bases and J by 6 bases, with 8 bases of the junction left unmatched. Here the CDR3 reads CASRIPGQGASGELFF. The CDR3 coding sequence is TGTGCCAGCAGGATTCCGGGACAGGGGGCTTCCGGGGAGCTGTTTTTT.

This sequence joins TRBV30 and TRBJ1-6; 8 nucleotides align to TRBD1. The V gene's germline CDR1 is GTSNPN and CDR2 SVGIG (reference sequence). The CDR3 runs 14 residues. The V and J ends lost 2 bases and 4 bases, in that order; junction bases with no gene match: 1. The CDR3 nucleotides read TGTGCCTGGAGTTGGGACAGGTATAATTCACCCCTCCACTTT. Translation: CAWSWDRYNSPLHF.

CDR3 protein: CASSPGTGHKPQHF. CDR3 DNA sequence: TGTGCCAGTAGTCCAGGGACAGGGCATAAGCCCCAGCATTTT. The chain carries TRBV19 and TRBJ1-5; 9 positions agree with TRBD1. Germline loops: CDR1 LNHDA, CDR2 SQIVND (reference sequence). CDR3 length: 14 residues. V was clipped by 5 bases and J by 8 bases; unmatched bases: 7.

J is TRBJ1-1 and V is TRBV18, with a possible D match to TRBD1 (6 bases). CDR1 is KGHSH and CDR2 is LQKENI in the germline V gene. V gave up 3 bases and J gave up 7 bases, with 21 bases separating them. The CDR3 spans 16 residues. In nucleotides, the CDR3 is TGTGCCAGCTCACCTCGAGGGACACCCAATGTTCTTGAAGCTTTCTTT. This gives the protein CASSPRGTPNVLEAFF.

V and J are TRBV6-1 and TRBJ1-2, with 8 bases that match TRBD1. V lost 4 bases to trimming and J lost 7 bases; unmatched junction nucleotides: 11. CDR3 size: 15 residues. CDR1 MNHNS and CDR2 SASEGT come from the germline V gene. In DNA form, the CDR3 reads TGTGCCAGCAGTGGCCCTGACAGGGGCCTACCTGGCTACACCTTC. It translates to CASSGPDRGLPGYTF.

The chain is built from TRBV7-2 and TRBJ1-2; D possibly corresponds to TRBD1 (5 bases). Germline loops: CDR1 SGHTA, CDR2 FQGNSA. Trimming cost V 1 base and J 4 bases, with 10 bases left between them. This CDR3 comprises 14 residues. For the CDR3, the DNA is TGTGCCAGCAGCTTAGATAGTCAGGGCTATGGCTACACCTTC. Protein product: CASSLDSQGYGYTF.

Comments on this clone: Distinct nucleotide sequences in the sample also encode this CDR3. The chain recombines TRBV6-5 with TRBJ1-1, with D unresolved. The V end was cut by 0 bases, the J end by 0 bases, with 5 bases between. Per the germline V gene, CDR1 is MNHEY and CDR2 is SVGAGI. The CDR3 covers 14 residues. In DNA form, the CDR3 reads TGTGCCAGCAGTTACTCCGGACTGAACACTGAAGCTTTCTTT. This encodes CASSYSGLNTEAFF.

This CDR3 is CASRDRVDTEAFF. In DNA form, the CDR3 reads TGTGCCAGCAGAGACAGGGTGGACACTGAAGCTTTCTTT. The chain links TRBV6-5 to TRBJ1-1; 7 bases line up with TRBD1. CDR3 length: 13 amino acids. V shed 6 bases, J shed 3 bases, and the junction held 4 bases outside the gene matches. Germline CDR1 and CDR2: MNHEY and SVGAGI.

This clone was found once. In DNA form, the CDR3 reads TGCAGTGCCGTCCGACAAGATACGCAGTATTTT. Translation gives CSAVRQDTQYF. The chain combines TRBV20-1 with TRBJ2-3; no definite D call. Trimming removed 6 bases at V and 5 bases at J, with 9 bases between. Germline CDR1 DFQATT, CDR2 SNEGSKA (reference sequence). This CDR3 is 11 amino acids long.